A selection of T cell receptor beta chains follows, all from one sample in a study of regulatory T cells in long-lasting Graves disease. Each CDR3 protein is one row after TCRdb ran MiXCR on the multiplex PCR reads. Of about 460,000 distinct CDR3 sequences listed, 12% to 15% are singletons. The same sample was also studied in work on T cells in Graves' hyperthyroidism and ophthalmopathy.

Sequencing was performed on peripheral blood mononuclear cells (PBMCs), taken at new diagnosis, from a patient treated with antithyroid drugs. The receptor set was obtained from a woman between 50 and 59 years old with Graves disease. Each CDR3 is given with its conserved first and last residue. The D gene is left open where the match is weak. For some rows the clone size is stated as once, few or many, or as a class when expanded; others skip it.

d_call	v_call	j_call	clone_size	cdr3_aa	cdr3_nt
TRBD2	TRBV29-1	TRBJ2-7	many	CSAAGTSDEQYF	TGCAGCGCAGCCGGGACTAGCGATGAGCAGTACTTC
.	TRBV9	TRBJ2-1	few	CASSVEIVGVGDNEQFF	TGTGCCAGCAGCGTAGAAATAGTGGGTGTAGGGGACAATGAGCAGTTCTTC
TRBD1	TRBV15	TRBJ2-1	.	CATSRLTGDYNEQFF	TGTGCCACCAGCAGGCTGACAGGGGACTACAATGAGCAGTTCTTC
TRBD1	TRBV5-4	TRBJ1-1	.	CASSTPGQGNTEAFF	TGTGCCAGCAGCACCCCTGGACAGGGGAACACTGAAGCTTTCTTT
.	TRBV5-1	TRBJ2-3	many	CASSPDFGSTDTQYF	TGCGCCAGCAGCCCGGACTTCGGTAGCACAGATACGCAGTATTTT
.	TRBV7-2	TRBJ2-1	few	CASSLNHRDEQFF	TGTGCCAGCAGCTTAAACCATCGGGATGAGCAGTTCTTC
TRBD1	TRBV28	TRBJ1-2	many	CASSLASQGAYGYTF	TGTGCCAGCAGTTTGGCGTCACAGGGGGCCTATGGCTACACCTTC
TRBD2	TRBV28	TRBJ2-5	many	CASSLTSGPQETQYF	TGTGCCAGCAGTTTAACTAGCGGGCCCCAGGAGACCCAGTACTTC
.	TRBV28	TRBJ2-5	.	CASSGLRELETQYF	TGTGCCAGCAGTGGATTGAGGGAGCTGGAGACCCAGTACTTC
.	TRBV10-1	TRBJ2-2	many	CASSPTAFTGELFF	TGCGCCAGCAGTCCAACTGCGTTCACCGGGGAGCTGTTTTTT
.	TRBV18	TRBJ2-3	few	CASSQGLSLADTQYF	TGTGCCAGCTCACAGGGACTTTCATTGGCAGATACGCAGTATTTT
.	TRBV4-2	TRBJ2-1	.	CASSQDLQNYEQFF	TGTGCCAGCAGCCAAGATCTCCAGAACTACGAGCAGTTCTTC
TRBD2	TRBV11-2	TRBJ2-7	few	CASSRPGAGVREQYF	TGTGCCAGCAGCCGCCCCGGGGCGGGAGTAAGGGAGCAGTACTTC
.	TRBV5-1	TRBJ1-4	few	CASSLGGNEKLFF	TGCGCCAGCAGCTTGGGTGGGAATGAAAAACTGTTTTTT
.	TRBV7-2	TRBJ1-2	.	CAGSRVGRFSGYGYTF	TGTGCCGGCAGCCGCGTCGGCCGGTTTAGTGGTTATGGCTACACCTTC
.	TRBV28	TRBJ1-1	many	CASSSGTLTEAFF	TGTGCCAGCAGCTCCGGGACACTCACTGAAGCTTTCTTT
TRBD2	TRBV18	TRBJ2-1	.	CASSPPTTSGRGEQFF	TGTGCCAGCTCACCACCGACGACTAGCGGGAGAGGCGAGCAGTTCTTC
.	TRBV2	TRBJ2-3	few	CASSEIGTFPTDTQYF	TGTGCCAGCAGTGAAATTGGTACTTTCCCGACAGATACGCAGTATTTT
.	TRBV9	TRBJ1-3	few	CASSVGSLSGNTIYF	TGTGCCAGCAGCGTAGGGTCCTTGTCGGGAAACACCATATATTTT
.	TRBV12-3/TRBV12-4	TRBJ2-2	many	CASSRGGELFF	TGTGCCAGCAGCCGGGGCGGGGAGCTGTTTTTT
TRBD2	TRBV13	TRBJ2-1	many	CASSSLEGVAGASRQFF	TGTGCCAGCAGCTCCCTCGAGGGGGTAGCGGGAGCCTCGAGGCAGTTCTTC
TRBD2	TRBV11-2	TRBJ2-7	.	CASSLGGGRYLTYEQYF	TGTGCCAGCAGCTTAGGGGGCGGGAGATATCTTACCTACGAGCAGTACTTC
.	TRBV10-3	TRBJ1-1	few	CAIKGEGGTEAFF	TGTGCCATCAAAGGGGAGGGTGGCACTGAAGCTTTCTTT
.	TRBV5-1	TRBJ2-5	many	CASISPAGETQYF	TGCGCCAGCATAAGCCCCGCGGGAGAGACCCAGTACTTC
TRBD1	TRBV10-3	TRBJ2-5	.	CAISDPGTGYQETQYF	TGTGCCATCAGTGACCCCGGGACAGGGTACCAAGAGACCCAGTACTTC
TRBD2	TRBV3-1	TRBJ2-2	many	CASSLQLAANTGELFF	TGTGCCAGCAGCTTACAACTAGCGGCGAACACCGGGGAGCTGTTTTTT
TRBD2	TRBV6-2/TRBV6-3	TRBJ2-7	many	CASRKSGTSGSYEQYF	TGTGCCAGCAGAAAATCCGGGACTAGCGGGAGCTACGAGCAGTACTTC
.	TRBV14	TRBJ2-2	.	CASTSLGTGELFF	TGTGCCAGCACCTCCCTGGGGACCGGGGAGCTGTTTTTT
TRBD1	TRBV7-2	TRBJ1-2	many	CASSPRDRAYGYTF	TGTGCCAGCAGTCCCCGGGACAGGGCCTATGGCTACACCTTC
TRBD2	TRBV10-1	TRBJ2-5	many	CASSEWTSGRARGETQYF	TGCGCCAGCAGTGAGTGGACTAGCGGGAGGGCCAGGGGTGAGACCCAGTACTTC
TRBD1	TRBV6-2/TRBV6-3	TRBJ2-5	.	CASSYGQPGQGETQYF	TGTGCCAGCAGTTACGGCCAGCCGGGACAGGGGGAGACCCAGTACTTC
.	TRBV7-9	TRBJ2-4	few	CASTPLFSDENIQYF	TGTGCCAGCACTCCCCTCTTTTCGGATGAAAACATTCAGTACTTC
.	TRBV2	TRBJ1-6	few	CASSVDSYSYNSPLHF	TGTGCCAGCAGCGTGGACAGTTACTCCTATAATTCACCCCTCCACTTT
.	TRBV6-2/TRBV6-3	TRBJ1-4	.	CASSYTGREKLFF	TGTGCCAGCAGTTACACAGGGAGAGAAAAACTGTTTTTT
TRBD2	TRBV7-2	TRBJ2-3	many	CASSSTSGITDTQYF	TGTGCCAGCAGCTCGACTAGCGGGATTACAGATACGCAGTATTTT
.	TRBV11-2	TRBJ2-7	many	CASSLEPSAYEQYF	TGTGCCAGCAGCTTAGAACCTAGCGCCTACGAGCAGTACTTC
.	TRBV9	TRBJ1-5	many	CASSNGALNQPQHF	TGTGCCAGCAGCAACGGGGCCTTAAATCAGCCCCAGCATTTT
.	TRBV28	TRBJ2-7	few	CASSAQVYEQYF	TGTGCCAGCAGCGCGCAGGTCTACGAGCAGTACTTC
TRBD2	TRBV2	TRBJ2-1	many	CASRTLAGGESYNEQFF	TGTGCCAGCAGAACACTAGCGGGAGGTGAATCCTACAATGAGCAGTTCTTC
.	TRBV12-3/TRBV12-4	TRBJ2-3	few	CASTLQGVTDTQYF	TGTGCCAGCACCTTACAGGGTGTAACAGATACGCAGTATTTT
.	TRBV27	TRBJ2-1	many	CASSLSLQTEQFF	TGTGCCAGCAGTTTATCGCTCCAAACCGAGCAGTTCTTC
TRBD2	TRBV6-5	TRBJ2-7	many	CASSYSLAGGTYEQYF	TGTGCCAGCAGTTACTCACTAGCGGGCGGAACCTACGAGCAGTACTTC
.	TRBV18	TRBJ1-3	.	CASSPAPHGSGNTIYF	TGTGCCAGCTCGCCGGCCCCCCATGGCTCTGGAAACACCATATATTTT
.	TRBV19	TRBJ1-5	few	CASSIRAGTYSNQPQHF	TGTGCCAGTAGTATACGGGCAGGCACCTATAGCAATCAGCCCCAGCATTTT
.	TRBV2	TRBJ1-2	.	CASLKVPGERRGYTF	TGTGCCAGCCTCAAGGTCCCGGGAGAAAGGCGGGGCTACACCTTC
.	TRBV18	TRBJ2-5	many	CASSPYQQETQYF	TGTGCCAGCTCACCGTATCAGCAAGAGACCCAGTACTTC
.	TRBV10-3	TRBJ2-7	many	CAISESGRGNEQYF	TGTGCCATCAGTGAGTCAGGCAGGGGTAACGAGCAGTACTTC
TRBD2	TRBV11-2	TRBJ2-3	many	CASSLDGAPTSGRADTQYF	TGTGCCAGCAGCTTAGATGGGGCCCCCACTAGCGGGAGGGCAGATACGCAGTATTTT
TRBD2	TRBV27	TRBJ2-7	few	CASRTLAGPVYEQYF	TGTGCCAGCAGGACCCTAGCGGGACCCGTCTACGAGCAGTACTTC
.	TRBV6-1	TRBJ1-5	many	CASSAELQQPQHF	TGTGCCAGCAGTGCCGAACTTCAACAGCCCCAGCATTTT
.	TRBV29-1	TRBJ2-7	many	CSVEENRQMQYF	TGCAGCGTTGAAGAGAATCGACAGATGCAGTACTTC
.	TRBV25-1	TRBJ1-1	once	CASSDWTDSVEAFF	TGTGCCAGCAGTGACTGGACCGACTCTGTTGAAGCTTTCTTT
.	TRBV10-3	TRBJ2-5	.	CAISVKGAETQYF	TGTGCCATCAGTGTTAAGGGTGCGGAGACCCAGTACTTC
.	TRBV11-2	TRBJ1-1	many	CASSLGQPRDTEAFF	TGTGCCAGCAGCTTAGGACAGCCCCGAGACACTGAAGCTTTCTTT
.	TRBV19	TRBJ2-2	few	CASSMIRANSGELFF	TGTGCCAGTAGTATGATCAGGGCGAACAGCGGGGAGCTGTTTTTT
.	TRBV30	TRBJ2-2	few	CAWSVETGELFF	TGTGCCTGGAGTGTAGAGACCGGGGAGCTGTTTTTT
.	TRBV7-6	TRBJ2-5	few	CASSLMAGQETQYF	TGTGCCAGCAGCCTCATGGCGGGCCAAGAGACCCAGTACTTC